These 2 T cell receptor beta chains originate from one sample sequenced in a study of blood T cell repertoires in COVID-19. Sequencing was performed with immunoSEQ multiplex PCR; in TCRdb, only in-frame clones are kept and a portion is missing. Of under 200,000 clones in the sample, 70% to 80% are singletons; the top ten hold more than 6.5%. The sequenced material came from peripheral blood. The receptors shown here come from a woman between 55 and 75 years old with COVID-19, enrolled during active disease.

The rearrangement joins TRBV11-3 to TRBJ2-3; D gene ambiguous. Deletions cut 1 base from V and 2 bases from J, with 7 bases between. The CDR3 contains 14 residues. Per the germline V gene, CDR1 is SGHNT and CDR2 is YENEEA. CDR3 in DNA: TGTGCCAGCAGCTTAGGCGAATCCACAGATACGCAGTATTTT. Protein: CASSLGESTDTQYF. Looking up the rest from reference TRBV11-3 and TRBJ2-3 gives the full variable domain: EAGVVQSPRYKIIEKKQPVAFWCNPISGHNTLYWYLQNLGQGPELLIRYENEEAVDDSQLPKDRFSAERLKGVDSTLKIQPAELGDSAVYLCASSLGESTDTQYFGPGTRLTVL.

This sequence joins TRBV5-1 and TRBJ1-1; 8 nucleotides line up with TRBD1. The trim removed 6 bases at V and 6 bases at J, leaving 7 bases unmatched. This CDR3 is built from 13 residues. Germline CDR1 SGHRS, CDR2 YFSETQ. The chain's CDR3 is CASNIRRGPEAFF. DNA of the CDR3: TGCGCCAGCAACATTCGCAGGGGGCCTGAAGCTTTCTTT.